This T cell receptor beta chain stems from a study of T-cell reconstitution after alpha-beta-depleted transplantation in children. Whole-study results and caveats: About two months after transplant, alpha-beta T cells reportedly came from several hundred expanded graft clones. A year post-transplant, T-cell counts and diversity derived mostly from newly produced T cells. Surviving recipient cells, namely T cells and thymic progenitors, were the source of high day-60 TCRbeta diversity in some patients.

It was with unique molecular identifiers that the TCRbeta library was prepared. TCRdb used MiXCR to reprocess the PCR reads, holding one entry per CDR3 protein. The sample records about 510,000 distinct CDR3 sequences, 9.5% to 12% being singletons. This clonotype has more than one count but fewer than ten. The antigen remains undetermined. This CDR3 region has 15 residues. The J segment lost 5 bases and the V segment lost 5 bases, leaving 9 bases of the junction unmatched. Germline values: CDR1 MDHEN, CDR2 SYDVKM. The sample here was PBMCs, mostly from graft donor cells, taken 180 days after TCRalphabeta/CD19-depleted stem cell transplant. The genes are TRBV28 and TRBJ2-1; 7 bases map to TRBD2. This TCR derives from a female patient under 10 years old who had a stem cell transplant for aplastic anemia, so the T cells may come from the graft donor. This CDR3 is CASSGGRLADNEQFF. CDR3 sequence (DNA): TGTGCCAGCAGTGGGGGTAGGCTAGCGGACAATGAGCAGTTCTTC.